Each of the 23 T cell receptor beta chains below was sequenced from the same sample in a study of cytomegalovirus exposure and HLA in healthy donors. The PCR ran on 60 Vbeta and 13 Jbeta primers. Measured with immunoSEQ multiplex PCR; TCRdb has only the in-frame clones, and not every one. The repertoire holds roughly 180,000 clones, with 75% to 85% as singletons. The source material was PBMCs. The receptor source for this set is a man younger than 35 in good health and CMV-seronegative.

The chain combines TRBV7-9 with TRBJ2-7, with TRBD2 identical over 11 bases. CDR1 is SEHNR, CDR2 FQNEAQ, per germline (reference sequence). The CDR3 contains 15 residues. Trimming removed 5 bases from V and 1 base from J; junction bases left unmatched: 4. The CDR3 reads CASSHGTSGSYEQYF. The CDR3 DNA reads TGTGCCAGCAGCCACGGGACTAGCGGTTCCTACGAGCAGTACTTC.

The chain combines TRBV28 with TRBJ2-3, with a tentative D call TRBD2 (7 bases). The CDR3 length is 15 residues. V was pared by 6 bases and J by 5 bases, with 18 bases between. Germline CDR1 and CDR2: MDHEN and SYDVKM. The CDR3 DNA follows: TGTGCCAGCAGCTCCCCGGCAGGGGAGGGAGATACGCAGTATTTT. Translation gives CASSSPAGEGDTQYF. Full variable domain (rest looked up from reference TRBV28 and TRBJ2-3): DVKVTQSSRYLVKRTGEKVFLECVQDMDHENMFWYRQDPGLGLRLIYFSYDVKMKEKGDIPEGYSVSREKKERFSLILESASTNQTSMYLCASSSPAGEGDTQYFGPGTRLTVL.

This chain connects TRBV7-9 to TRBJ2-7; D is possibly TRBD1 (6 bases). V lost 4 bases, J lost 0 bases, and 13 bases lay in between. CDR1 is SEHNR, CDR2 FQNEAQ, per germline (reference sequence). The CDR3 sequence is 15 residues long. The CDR3 here is CASSSTRGYSYEQYF. CDR3 coding DNA: TGTGCCAGCAGCTCAACCAGGGGCTACTCCTACGAGCAGTACTTC.

The chain links TRBV18 to TRBJ2-1; 9 nucleotides line up with TRBD2. Germline V gene sequence: CDR1 KGHSH, CDR2 LQKENI. The J segment lost 0 bases and the V segment lost 4 bases, leaving 16 bases of the junction unmatched. CDR3 length: 20 residues. The CDR3 coding sequence is TGTGCCAGCTCACGCGGGACTAGCCTAGGGGTCAAGAGCTCCTACAATGAGCAGTTCTTC. Translating it yields CASSRGTSLGVKSSYNEQFF.

V is TRBV30 and J is TRBJ2-1, with 12 bases that match TRBD2. CDR3 length: 15 residues. The trim removed 1 base at V and 9 bases at J, leaving 7 bases unmatched. Germline CDR1 is GTSNPN and CDR2 is SVGIG (reference sequence). The CDR3 protein is CAWSDGLAGKGEQFF. In DNA form, the CDR3 reads TGTGCCTGGAGTGACGGACTAGCGGGAAAGGGTGAGCAGTTCTTC.

The chain combines TRBV6-5 with TRBJ2-1; 10 bases are shared with TRBD2. The CDR3 has 16 amino acids. Per the germline V gene, CDR1 is MNHEY and CDR2 is SVGAGI. V lost 2 bases to trimming and J lost 9 bases; unmatched junction nucleotides: 10. In nucleotides, the CDR3 is TGTGCCAGCAGTTACGGTTTTACTAGCGGGATGGGTGAGCAGTTCTTC. Protein: CASSYGFTSGMGEQFF.

This chain uses TRBV14 with TRBJ2-1, with 10 bases fitting TRBD2. V shed 1 base, J shed 9 bases, and the junction held 9 bases outside the gene matches. This CDR3 region has 16 residues. Germline CDR1 reads SGHDN; CDR2 reads FVKESK. The CDR3 loop is CASSQGVAGGRGEQFF. The CDR3 region has the DNA TGTGCCAGCAGCCAAGGAGTAGCGGGAGGTCGAGGTGAGCAGTTCTTC.

The gene calls are TRBV13 and TRBJ1-1; possible D gene TRBD1, 5 bases. The V end lost 5 bases, the J end lost 4 bases, and 23 bases lay between the germline ends. The V gene's germline CDR1 is PRHDT and CDR2 FYEKMQ (reference sequence). CDR3 length: 17 residues. As DNA, the CDR3 is TGTGCCAGCAGCCCCGGCCTAAGGGGTTTGATGAGCACTGAAGCTTTCTTT. Amino acid sequence: CASSPGLRGLMSTEAFF. Supplemented by reference TRBV13 and TRBJ1-1, the full variable domain reads AAGVIQSPRHLIKEKRETATLKCYPIPRHDTVYWYQQGPGQDPQFLISFYEKMQSDKGSIPDRFSAQQFSDYHSELNMSSLELGDSALYFCASSPGLRGLMSTEAFFGQGTRLTVV.

The V call is TRBV9, the J call TRBJ2-2; weak D call: TRBD1 (6 bases). Germline V gives CDR1 SGDLS, CDR2 YYNGEE. Trimming removed 6 bases from V and 0 bases from J, with 12 bases in between. The CDR3 is 15 amino acids. In nucleotides, the CDR3 is TGTGCCAGCACCCGTTCAGGGGCGAACACCGGGGAGCTGTTTTTT. It specifies CASTRSGANTGELFF.

V gene TRBV29-1 combines with J gene TRBJ1-5; 7 positions agree with TRBD1. V lost 5 bases to trimming and J lost 7 bases; unmatched junction nucleotides: 11. The CDR3 has 14 residues. In germline, CDR1 is SQVTM, CDR2 ANQGSEA. CDR3 residues: CSVIPQGVNQPQHF. The CDR3 DNA reads TGCAGCGTTATCCCCCAGGGGGTCAACCAGCCCCAGCATTTT.

V is TRBV21-1 and J is TRBJ2-3; the D segment call TRBD2 is taken from the table without a DNA check. TRBV21-1 is annotated as a pseudogene. The CDR3 loop spans 18 amino acids. The CDR3 nucleotides are TGTGCCAGCAGCAAAGGAGGAAGCGGGGGGCCGAGGCGGAATACGCAGTATTTT. Encoded protein: CASSKGGSGGPRRNTQYF.

CDR3 sequence reads: CAWSASNGQYF. The CDR3, as DNA: TGTGCCTGGAGTGCTTCGAACGGGCAGTACTTC. This chain links TRBV30 with TRBJ2-7; unclear D gene. This CDR3 has 11 residues. V lost 1 base to trimming and J lost 9 bases, with 10 bases between them. Per germline, CDR1 GTSNPN and CDR2 SVGIG (reference sequence).

This chain connects TRBV6-1 to TRBJ2-2; 8 bases fit TRBD1. The length of the CDR3 is 14 residues. From germline, CDR1 is MNHNS and CDR2 SASEGT. Unmatched junction bases numbered 10, after V lost 10 bases and J lost 6 bases. The CDR3 loop reads CATSDRDGSGELFF. DNA of the CDR3: TGTGCCACCTCGGACAGGGACGGATCCGGGGAGCTGTTTTTT.

This clone was seen more than once but under ten times. The chain has TRBV6-5 and TRBJ1-4; D may be TRBD1 (5 bases). CDR3 size: 15 residues. Trimming pared 2 bases from V and 3 bases from J, leaving 10 bases between. Germline V lookup: CDR1 MNHEY, CDR2 SVGAGI. The chain's CDR3 is CASSYLGGANEKLFF. The CDR3 DNA reads TGTGCCAGCAGTTACCTCGGGGGAGCTAATGAAAAACTGTTTTTT.

The chain has TRBV19 and TRBJ2-3, with D possibly matching TRBD1 (5 bases). The V gene lost 11 bases and the J gene lost 2 bases, with 14 bases spanning the gap. Per the germline V gene, CDR1 is LNHDA and CDR2 is SQIVND (reference sequence). CDR3 length equals 13 residues. The CDR3 coding sequence is TGTGCCGTAGCAGGGATCGCCACAGATACGCAGTATTTT. It is translated as CAVAGIATDTQYF.

The rearrangement uses TRBV2 and TRBJ2-7, with D possibly matching TRBD1 (6 bases). Between the trimmed V and J ends, which lost 4 bases and 2 bases, there was a span of 12 bases. In germline, CDR1 is SNHLY, CDR2 FYNNEI. The CDR3 runs to 14 residues. Here the CDR3 DNA reads TGTGCCAGCAGTGTTACAGGGACCCCCTACGAGCAGTACTTC. Protein: CASSVTGTPYEQYF.

Here the CDR3 reads CASSAGTSGTDTQYF. The CDR3 coding sequence is TGTGCCAGCAGCGCCGGGACTAGCGGGACAGATACGCAGTATTTT. J is TRBJ2-3 and V is TRBV5-6; 12 bases agree with TRBD2. With V trimmed by 4 bases and J by 3 bases, 3 bases remained unmatched. The CDR3 has 15 amino acids. Looked up from germline, CDR1 is SGHDT and CDR2 is YYEEEE.

The J gene is TRBJ1-1, the V gene TRBV5-1; 8 bases are a match to TRBD1. CDR3 length: 14 amino acids. The V segment lost 6 bases and the J segment 0 bases; nucleotides outside the gene matches: 4. Germline CDR1 reads SGHRS; CDR2 reads YFSETQ. CDR3 DNA sequence: TGCGCCAGCACCTCGGGACAGGTGAACACTGAAGCTTTCTTT. Its translation is CASTSGQVNTEAFF.

The rearrangement links TRBV29-1 to TRBJ2-7, with a tentative D call TRBD1 (6 bases). The germline V and J ends were trimmed by 7 bases and 1 base, with 8 bases remaining between them. The CDR3 is 11 residues long. Germline loops: CDR1 SQVTM, CDR2 ANQGSEA. The CDR3 region has the DNA TGCAGCGCCGGACAGTCCTACGAGCAGTACTTC. It codes for CSAGQSYEQYF.

CDR3 bases: TGCAGCGTCAACGTGGGGGGGGCCGTTACTGAGACCCAGTACTTC. Residues: CSVNVGGAVTETQYF. This chain joins TRBV29-1 and TRBJ2-5, with a weak D call TRBD2 (7 bases). Trimming shortened V by 6 bases and J by 5 bases, and 22 bases separated the two germline ends. The CDR3 is made up of 15 amino acids. Germline V gene sequence: CDR1 SQVTM, CDR2 ANQGSEA.

The J gene is TRBJ2-7, the V gene TRBV6-1; maybe TRBD2 (6 bases). Germline loops: CDR1 MNHNS, CDR2 SASEGT. There are 12 residues in the CDR3. V was cut by 7 bases and J by 2 bases, with 9 bases left in between. CDR3 DNA sequence: TGTGCCAGCAAGGAGGGAACCTACGAGCAGTACTTC. It specifies CASKEGTYEQYF.

This clone was seen once. The chain joins TRBV6-5 to TRBJ2-7; TRBD2 is a possible D gene (5 bases). Germline assignment: CDR1 MNHEY and CDR2 SVGAGI. The CDR3 runs 15 residues. The V end lost 4 bases, the J end lost 2 bases, and 15 bases lay between the germline ends. The CDR3 spells CASSFTSAGAYEQYF. DNA of the CDR3: TGTGCCAGCAGTTTCACCTCCGCCGGGGCCTACGAGCAGTACTTC.

V gene TRBV5-5 combines with J gene TRBJ1-1; D gene ambiguous. The CDR3 is 13 amino acids. V gave up 5 bases and J gave up 1 base, with 9 bases separating them. CDR1 and CDR2 from the germline V gene are SGHKS and YYEKEE (reference sequence). The CDR3 sequence: CASRVTSNTEAFF. The CDR3 DNA reads TGTGCCAGCAGAGTGACATCGAACACTGAAGCTTTCTTT.